The 22 T cell receptor beta chains in this list originate from one sample, sequenced in a study of Ad26.COV2.S vaccination and SARS-CoV-2 variants listed by TCRdb under 2021. Library prep was done by the immunoSEQ multiplex PCR assay. TCRdb holds this immuneACCESS table with in-frame rearrangements only. Some clones are missing; in checked studies, unresolved V genes explain under half, and the rest has no known cause. The sample table shows approximately 300,000 clones, and roughly 80% are seen once. The top ten constitute 2% to 2.5% of the sample. Reading the label with the study, this specimen's treatment or condition is: around 19 received Ad26.COV2.S at low or high dose, single or two shots; several received placebo; per-sample allocation not given. Repertoires of vaccine and placebo recipients were sequenced from samples taken on day 63 after the first injection. The starting material was peripheral blood, obtained in a trial of Ad26.COV2.S vaccine versus placebo. The receptors originated from a person between 18 and 59 years old who received the Ad26.COV2.S COVID-19 vaccine or a placebo.

J is TRBJ1-2 and V is TRBV29-1, with a weak D call TRBD1 (5 bases). The CDR3 extends over 13 amino acids. V was trimmed by 4 bases and J by 4 bases, leaving 13 bases between them. The germline CDR1 and CDR2 sequences are SQVTM and ANQGSEA. This chain's CDR3 is CSVVTGDGYGYTF. The DNA for the CDR3 is TGCAGCGTTGTAACGGGGGATGGCTATGGCTACACCTTC.

The genes are TRBV3-1 (or the pseudogene TRBV3-2) and TRBJ1-2; 9 nucleotides line up with TRBD1. The CDR3 has 12 residues. V lost 10 bases and J lost 7; bases outside the gene matches: 7. Germline CDR1 LGHDT, CDR2 YNNKEL (reference sequence). The CDR3 DNA is TGTGCCAACGAGAGACAGGGGGTTGGCTACACCTTC. Protein: CANERQGVGYTF.

This rearrangement joins TRBV9 to TRBJ2-1, with D possibly TRBD1 on 6 matching bases. V dropped 2 bases and J dropped 1 base, with 13 bases sitting between them. Germline lookup yields CDR1 SGDLS and CDR2 YYNGEE. The CDR3 sequence is 16 residues long. As DNA, the CDR3 is TGTGCCAGCAGCGTCAGGGGCCGCTCTTCCTACAATGAGCAGTTCTTC. It codes for CASSVRGRSSYNEQFF.

The chain links TRBV5-4 to TRBJ1-2; D not certain. This CDR3 comprises 15 residues. The germline V gene encodes CDR1 SGHNT and CDR2 YYREEE (reference sequence). Trimming removed 0 bases from V and 2 bases from J, with 11 bases in between. CDR3 in amino acids: CASSLAAQANYGYTF. CDR3 nucleotides: TGTGCCAGCAGCTTGGCCGCTCAGGCGAACTATGGCTACACCTTC.

The V gene is TRBV5-1, the J gene TRBJ1-2; 9 bases are a match to TRBD1. CDR3 length: 16 residues. Germline loops: CDR1 SGHRS, CDR2 YFSETQ. Unmatched junction bases numbered 8, after V lost 3 bases and J lost 2 bases. The CDR3 region is CASSSNPGQGNYGYTF. The DNA for the CDR3 is TGCGCCAGCAGCTCGAACCCGGGACAGGGAAACTATGGCTACACCTTC.

The CDR3 loop reads CASSLGSPLHF. DNA of the CDR3: TGTGCCAGCAGCTTAGGTTCACCCCTCCACTTT. The gene calls are TRBV7-9 and TRBJ1-6; no clear D gene. Trimming shortened V by 1 base and J by 9 bases, and 1 base separated the two germline ends. Germline V lookup: CDR1 SEHNR, CDR2 FQNEAQ (reference sequence). The CDR3 is made up of 11 amino acids.

The chain couples TRBV7-8 to TRBJ2-7; D is undetermined. The germline V gene encodes CDR1 SGHVS and CDR2 FQNEAQ. The CDR3 spans 15 residues. V shed 1 base and J shed 2 bases, with 12 bases lying between them. CDR3 loop: CASSLVSSRPYEQYF. CDR3 nucleotide sequence: TGTGCCAGCAGCTTAGTTAGTTCCAGACCCTACGAGCAGTACTTC.

The table lists this clone with a few counts. The chain couples TRBV2 to TRBJ1-1; TRBD1 matches 7 bases. Germline V gene sequence: CDR1 SNHLY, CDR2 FYNNEI. The CDR3 runs to 13 residues. V shed 1 base, J shed 4 bases, and the junction held 0 bases outside the gene matches. CDR3 region: CASSEDRGTEAFF. CDR3 sequence (DNA): TGTGCCAGCAGTGAAGACAGGGGCACTGAAGCTTTCTTT.

This clone was seen just once. The CDR3 DNA follows: TGTGCCATCAGTGAGTCCACCCAGACGAGGGAGCAGTACTTC. It encodes CAISESTQTREQYF. The V and J genes are TRBV10-3 and TRBJ2-7; no reliable D call. Germline V gene lookup returns CDR1 ENHRY and CDR2 SYGVKD. V was pared by 0 bases and J by 7 bases, with 13 bases between. The length of the CDR3 is 14 residues.

The chain combines TRBV6-2 or TRBV6-3 with TRBJ2-7, with D hard to call. Trimming stripped 5 bases from V and 3 bases from J, with 14 bases between. The CDR3 covers 14 residues. Germline V lookup: CDR1 MNHEY, CDR2 SVGEGT. The CDR3 region has the DNA TGTGCCAGCAGTCGGGCAGGCTTCTTCTACGAGCAGTACTTC. Amino acids: CASSRAGFFYEQYF.

This sequence joins TRBV5-1 and TRBJ2-7, with 9 bases matching TRBD1. The CDR3 consists of 15 residues. From germline, CDR1 is SGHRS and CDR2 YFSETQ. The junction had 7 bases not matched to a gene; V was cut back by 4 bases and J by 2 bases. The CDR3 protein is CASSHPGQGPYEQYF. CDR3 nucleotides: TGCGCCAGCAGCCATCCGGGACAGGGACCCTACGAGCAGTACTTC.

This clone was recorded a few times. The chain recombines TRBV6-5 with TRBJ1-1; D unresolved. Trimming stripped 5 bases from V and 7 bases from J, with 14 bases between. CDR3 size: 13 residues. The germline CDR1 and CDR2 sequences are MNHEY and SVGAGI. CDR3 sequence reads: CASSQDGELEAFF. DNA of the CDR3: TGTGCCAGCAGTCAGGACGGTGAACTTGAAGCTTTCTTT.

The J gene is TRBJ1-1, the V gene TRBV11-3, with 9 bases aligning to TRBD1. The CDR3 loop spans 17 amino acids. V was clipped by 0 bases and J by 1 base; unmatched bases: 6. CDR1 is SGHNT and CDR2 is YENEEA in the germline V gene. Written as DNA, the CDR3 is TGTGCCAGCAGCTTAGAGGACAGGGGAGGGTGGAACACTGAAGCTTTCTTT. Translating it yields CASSLEDRGGWNTEAFF.

This clone was counted once. The chain has TRBV28 and TRBJ2-7; D unresolved. Germline V gives CDR1 MDHEN, CDR2 SYDVKM. Between the trimmed V and J ends, which lost 5 bases and 4 bases, there was a span of 12 bases. The CDR3 extends over 13 amino acids. CDR3 protein: CASSPSTQYEQYF. CDR3 coding DNA: TGTGCCAGCAGTCCCTCGACACAATACGAGCAGTACTTC.

This CDR3 reads CASSYSKAQETQYF. The DNA of the CDR3 is TGTGCCAGCAGTTACTCGAAGGCACAAGAGACCCAGTACTTC. The rearrangement uses TRBV6-5 and TRBJ2-5; D is ambiguous. Germline lookup yields CDR1 MNHEY and CDR2 SVGAGI. The V gene lost 0 bases and the J gene lost 2 bases, with 7 bases spanning the gap. The CDR3 is made up of 14 amino acids.

This clone was seen only a few times. V gene TRBV5-1 combines with J gene TRBJ1-4, with D possibly being TRBD1 (5 bases). The CDR3 covers 15 residues. Trimming removed 4 bases from V and 7 bases from J, with 17 bases in between. Germline assignment: CDR1 SGHRS and CDR2 YFSETQ. The CDR3 DNA follows: TGCGCCAGCAGCCCGGCAGGGTCTCGGAGTGAAAAACTGTTTTTT. Its protein is CASSPAGSRSEKLFF.

This clone was picked up a small number of times. The chain combines TRBV5-1 with TRBJ2-1; 7 bases are a match to TRBD2. This CDR3 has 13 amino acids. Germline CDR1 is SGHRS and CDR2 is YFSETQ. V shed 4 bases and J 12 bases; nucleotides not matched to a gene: 10. The CDR3 DNA follows: TGCGCCAGCAGCAGAAGCGGGGAGGGTTTGCAGTTCTTC. This codes for CASSRSGEGLQFF.

The V and J genes are TRBV27 and TRBJ1-5; 10 bases map to TRBD1. V lost 5 bases and J lost 6; bases outside the gene matches: 4. Germline V lookup: CDR1 MNHEY, CDR2 SMNVEV (reference sequence). The CDR3 covers 14 residues. The DNA for the CDR3 is TGTGCCAGCAGTGCCGACAGGGGGCTTCAGCCCCAGCATTTT. Its translation is CASSADRGLQPQHF.

This clone was detected many times. V usage is TRBV6-2 or TRBV6-3 and J usage is TRBJ2-1, with 11 bases aligning to TRBD1. In germline, CDR1 is MNHEY, CDR2 SVGEGT. The CDR3 length is 14 residues. Unmatched junction bases numbered 6, after V lost 6 bases and J lost 8 bases. The CDR3 bases are TGTGCCAGCAGCAAAAGGACAGGGGGCGATGAGCAGTTCTTC. Its translation: CASSKRTGGDEQFF.

Points on this clone: This CDR3 is also generated by other DNA sequences in the sample. V and J are TRBV9 and TRBJ1-2; TRBD1 might be the D (5 bases). V lost 2 bases to trimming and J lost 2 bases, with 7 bases between them. The CDR3 has 13 amino acids. Germline V CDR1 and CDR2: SGDLS, YYNGEE. The CDR3 DNA follows: TGTGCCAGCAGCGTTGGGGGAAACTATGGCTACACCTTC. It is translated as CASSVGGNYGYTF.

The rearrangement joins TRBV27 to TRBJ2-2, with 11 bases fitting TRBD2. Trimming cost V 8 bases and J 5 bases; bases outside gene matches: 10. Germline assignment: CDR1 MNHEY and CDR2 SMNVEV (reference sequence). CDR3 length: 16 amino acids. CDR3 coding DNA: TGTGCCAGCGGGCCCCCCGGGACTAGCGGAACCGGGGAGCTGTTTTTT. It translates to CASGPPGTSGTGELFF.

The chain recombines TRBV15 with TRBJ2-7, with D perhaps being TRBD1 or TRBD2 (5 bases each). The germline gives CDR1 LNHNV, CDR2 YYDKDF (reference sequence). Trimming shortened V by 3 bases and J by 8 bases, and 17 bases separated the two germline ends. The CDR3 covers 14 residues. CDR3 amino acids: CATSRGADSSQQYF. CDR3 DNA: TGTGCCACCAGCAGGGGAGCCGACAGCTCACAGCAGTACTTC.